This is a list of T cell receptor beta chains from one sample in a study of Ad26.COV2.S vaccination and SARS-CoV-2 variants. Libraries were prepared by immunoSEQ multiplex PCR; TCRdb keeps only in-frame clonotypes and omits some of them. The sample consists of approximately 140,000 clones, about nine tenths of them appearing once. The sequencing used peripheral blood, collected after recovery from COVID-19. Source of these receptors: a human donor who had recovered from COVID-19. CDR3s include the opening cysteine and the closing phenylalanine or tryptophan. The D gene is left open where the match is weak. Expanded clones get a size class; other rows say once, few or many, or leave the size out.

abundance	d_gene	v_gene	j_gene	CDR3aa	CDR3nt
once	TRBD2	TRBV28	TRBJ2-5	CASIFGGGETQYF	TGTGCCAGCATCTTTGGGGGGGGAGAGACCCAGTACTTC
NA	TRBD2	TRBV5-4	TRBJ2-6	CASSLVSGGAGANVLTF	TGTGCCAGCAGCTTGGTGTCCGGGGGGGCCGGGGCCAACGTCCTGACTTTC
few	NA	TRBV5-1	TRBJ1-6	CASSLDGRYNSPLHF	TGCGCCAGCAGCTTGGATGGGCGCTATAATTCACCCCTCCACTTT
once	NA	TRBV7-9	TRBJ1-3	CASREGPGNTIYF	TGTGCCAGCAGAGAGGGTCCTGGAAACACCATATATTTT
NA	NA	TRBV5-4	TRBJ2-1	CASSYNTREQFF	TGTGCCAGCAGCTACAATACAAGGGAGCAGTTCTTC
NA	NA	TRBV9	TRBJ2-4	CASSRLGGSLAKNIQYF	TGTGCCAGCAGCCGGCTAGGAGGTTCGCTAGCCAAAAACATTCAGTACTTC
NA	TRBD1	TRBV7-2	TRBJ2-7	CASSPGTAAYEQYF	TGTGCCAGCAGCCCCGGGACAGCCGCCTACGAGCAGTACTTC
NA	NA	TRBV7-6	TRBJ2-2	CASSLRQMNTGELFF	TGTGCCAGCAGCTTGAGGCAGATGAACACCGGGGAGCTGTTTTTT
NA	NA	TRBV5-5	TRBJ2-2	CASSLGTGEAGELFF	TGTGCCAGCAGCTTGGGGACGGGGGAAGCCGGGGAGCTGTTTTTT
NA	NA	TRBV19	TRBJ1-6	CASRVSANGDSPLHF	TGTGCCAGTAGAGTCTCGGCAAATGGGGATTCACCCCTCCACTTT
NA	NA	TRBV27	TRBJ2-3	CASSFQGQPVDTQYF	TGTGCCAGCAGTTTCCAAGGACAGCCCGTGGATACGCAGTATTTT
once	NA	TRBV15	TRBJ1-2	CATSRDWGTNYGYTF	TGTGCCACCAGCAGAGATTGGGGAACTAACTATGGCTACACCTTC
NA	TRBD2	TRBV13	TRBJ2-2	CASSLDERGGSTGELFF	TGTGCCAGCAGCTTAGACGAGCGGGGGGGTTCCACCGGGGAGCTGTTTTTT
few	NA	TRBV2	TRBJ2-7	CASSEAVKSYEQYF	TGTGCCAGCAGTGAAGCGGTGAAGAGCTACGAGCAGTACTTC
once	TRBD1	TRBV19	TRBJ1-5	CASSQETGTREGQPQHF	TGTGCCAGTAGTCAAGAGACAGGGACGAGGGAAGGGCAGCCCCAGCATTTT
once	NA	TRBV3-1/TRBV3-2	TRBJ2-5	CASSQGDGAEETQYF	TGTGCCAGCAGCCAAGGTGATGGGGCAGAGGAGACCCAGTACTTC
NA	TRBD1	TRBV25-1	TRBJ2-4	CASSESTGTGDIQYF	TGTGCCAGCAGTGAATCCACCGGGACAGGGGACATTCAGTACTTC
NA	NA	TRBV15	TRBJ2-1	CATSRDTSINEQFF	TGTGCCACCAGCAGAGACACTAGCATCAATGAGCAGTTCTTC
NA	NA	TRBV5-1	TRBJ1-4	CASSSTATNEKLFF	TGCGCCAGCAGCTCGACAGCCACTAATGAAAAACTGTTTTTT
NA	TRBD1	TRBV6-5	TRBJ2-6	CASRGQGAGANVLTF	TGTGCCAGCAGGGGACAGGGAGCCGGGGCCAACGTCCTGACTTTC
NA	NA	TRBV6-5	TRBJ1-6	CASRGLKGFGSPLHF	TGTGCCAGCAGGGGACTTAAGGGGTTCGGGTCACCCCTCCACTTT
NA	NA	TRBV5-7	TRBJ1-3	CASDTRGTGNTIYF	TGTGCCAGCGATACCCGGGGGACTGGAAACACCATATATTTT
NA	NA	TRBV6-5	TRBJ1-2	CASSTPGGYTF	TGTGCCAGCAGTACCCCGGGTGGCTACACCTTC
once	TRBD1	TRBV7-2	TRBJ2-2	CASSLRQGLTGELFF	TGTGCCAGCAGCTTAAGACAGGGTTTAACCGGGGAGCTGTTTTTT
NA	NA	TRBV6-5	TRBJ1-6	CASSQSGVSNSPLHF	TGTGCCAGCTCTCAATCTGGCGTCTCGAATTCACCCCTCCACTTT
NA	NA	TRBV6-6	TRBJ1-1	CASSYPSGVAGEAFF	TGTGCCAGCAGTTACCCCTCGGGTGTGGCAGGGGAAGCTTTCTTT
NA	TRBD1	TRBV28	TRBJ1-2	CASSPPTGEFYGYTF	TGTGCCAGCAGTCCACCAACAGGGGAATTCTATGGCTACACCTTC
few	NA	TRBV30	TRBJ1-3	CAWNQGNTIYF	TGTGCCTGGAATCAGGGAAACACCATATATTTT
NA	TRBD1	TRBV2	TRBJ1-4	CASTRDRDEKLFF	TGTGCCAGCACCCGGGACAGGGACGAAAAACTGTTTTTT
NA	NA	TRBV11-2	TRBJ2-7	CASSLDLVRGSYEQYF	TGTGCCAGCAGCTTAGATCTTGTCAGGGGATCCTACGAGCAGTACTTC
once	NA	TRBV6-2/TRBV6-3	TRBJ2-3	CASSYDRTRGVTDTQYF	TGTGCCAGCAGTTACGATAGGACACGAGGTGTCACAGATACGCAGTATTTT
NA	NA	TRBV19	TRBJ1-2	CASSTAGGANYGYTF	TGTGCCAGTAGTACCGCCGGGGGGGCTAACTATGGCTACACCTTC
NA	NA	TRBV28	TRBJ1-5	CASSPPVSNQPQHF	TGTGCCAGCAGTCCCCCGGTCTCCAATCAGCCCCAGCATTTT
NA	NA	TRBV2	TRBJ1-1	CASSFGQSFAEAFF	TGTGCCAGCTCCTTTGGACAAAGCTTTGCTGAAGCTTTCTTT
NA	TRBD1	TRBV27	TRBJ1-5	CATSRGLGQPQHF	TGTGCCACTTCCAGGGGGCTGGGTCAGCCCCAGCATTTT
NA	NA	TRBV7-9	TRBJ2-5	CASSLRRDQETQYF	TGTGCCAGCAGCCTAAGACGGGATCAAGAGACCCAGTACTTC
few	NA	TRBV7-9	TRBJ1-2	CASRPGFEDYGYTF	TGTGCCAGCAGGCCAGGGTTTGAAGACTATGGCTACACCTTC
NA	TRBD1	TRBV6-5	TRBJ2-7	CASRDRGGHEQYF	TGTGCCAGCAGGGACAGGGGTGGCCACGAGCAGTACTTC